What follows is one T cell receptor (beta chain) and its context. The data originate from a study of blood T cell repertoires in COVID-19. Study context: Acute-phase and convalescent COVID-19 samples originated in the United States, Italy and Spain.

Trimming removed 1 base from V and 9 bases from J; junction bases left unmatched: 6. Per germline, CDR1 LGHDT and CDR2 YNNKEL (reference sequence). The CDR3 consists of 14 residues. Original analysis: Amplified reference gene primers provided the basis for estimating nucleated cell counts. Profiled with immunoSEQ multiplex PCR; TCRdb holds only in-frame clones, not every one. The V and J calls and clone size are taken from that table; D and trimming were inferred from the DNA. The sample consists of around 150,000 clones, roughly 80% of them appearing once. Donors of Cohort 3 who recovered were those that had two negative PCRs, clearance, or symptom resolution.

This receptor was taken from a woman in her fifties or sixties who had recovered from COVID-19. Material: PBMCs or T cells enriched from blood (not recorded which). The chain joins TRBV3-1 (or the pseudogene TRBV3-2) to TRBJ1-5, with 7 bases aligning to TRBD1. CDR3: CASSQVWQGVPQHF. As DNA, the CDR3 is TGTGCCAGCAGCCAAGTCTGGCAGGGGGTGCCCCAGCATTTT.